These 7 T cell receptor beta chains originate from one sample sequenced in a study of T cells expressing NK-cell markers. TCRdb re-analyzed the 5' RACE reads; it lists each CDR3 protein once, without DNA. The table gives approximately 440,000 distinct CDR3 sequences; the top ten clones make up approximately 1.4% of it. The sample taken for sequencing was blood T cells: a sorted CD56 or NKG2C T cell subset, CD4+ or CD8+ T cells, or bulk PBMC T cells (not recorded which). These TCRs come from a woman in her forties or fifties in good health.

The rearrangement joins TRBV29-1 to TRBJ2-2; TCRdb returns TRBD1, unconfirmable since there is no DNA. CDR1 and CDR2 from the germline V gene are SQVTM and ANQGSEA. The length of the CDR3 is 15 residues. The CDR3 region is CSVSPGGGATGELFF.

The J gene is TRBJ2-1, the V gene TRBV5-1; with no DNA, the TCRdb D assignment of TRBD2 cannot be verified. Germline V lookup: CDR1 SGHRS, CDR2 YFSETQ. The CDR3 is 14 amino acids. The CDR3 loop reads CASSLVASGRRQFF.

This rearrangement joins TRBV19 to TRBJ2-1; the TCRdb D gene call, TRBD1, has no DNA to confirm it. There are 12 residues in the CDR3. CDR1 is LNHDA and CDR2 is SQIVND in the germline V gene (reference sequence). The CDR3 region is CASTYQSGQQFF.

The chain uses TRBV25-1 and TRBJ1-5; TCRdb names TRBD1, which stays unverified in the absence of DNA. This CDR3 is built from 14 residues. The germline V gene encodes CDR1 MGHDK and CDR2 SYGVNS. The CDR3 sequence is CASSEPGGSGPQHF. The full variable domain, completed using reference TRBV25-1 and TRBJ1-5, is EADIYQTPRYLVIGTGKKITLECSQTMGHDKMYWYQQDPGMELHLIHYSYGVNSTEKGDLSSESTVSRIRTEHFPLTLESARPSHTSQYLCASSEPGGSGPQHFGDGTRLSIL.

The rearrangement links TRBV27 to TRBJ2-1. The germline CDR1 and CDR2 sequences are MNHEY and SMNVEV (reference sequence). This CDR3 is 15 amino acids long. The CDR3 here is CASSLKMSSYNEQFF.

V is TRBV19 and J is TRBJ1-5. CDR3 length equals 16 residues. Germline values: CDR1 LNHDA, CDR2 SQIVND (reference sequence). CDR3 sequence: CASSMRSGTGGQPQHF.

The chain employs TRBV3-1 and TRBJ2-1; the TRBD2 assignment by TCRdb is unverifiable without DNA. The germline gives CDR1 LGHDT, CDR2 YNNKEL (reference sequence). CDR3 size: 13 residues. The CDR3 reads CASTHSRTNEQFF.